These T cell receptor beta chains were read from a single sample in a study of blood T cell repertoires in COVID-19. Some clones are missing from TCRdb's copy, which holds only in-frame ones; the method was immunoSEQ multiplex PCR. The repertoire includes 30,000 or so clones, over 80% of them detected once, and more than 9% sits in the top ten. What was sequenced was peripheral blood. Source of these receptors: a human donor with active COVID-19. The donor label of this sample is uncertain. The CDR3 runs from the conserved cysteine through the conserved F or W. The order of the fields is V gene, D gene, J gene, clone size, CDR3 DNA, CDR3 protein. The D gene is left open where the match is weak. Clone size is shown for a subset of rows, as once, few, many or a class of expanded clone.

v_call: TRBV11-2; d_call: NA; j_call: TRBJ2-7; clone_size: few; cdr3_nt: TGTGCCAGCAGCCGGACTAGGGGGAACTACGAGCAGTACTTC; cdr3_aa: CASSRTRGNYEQYF
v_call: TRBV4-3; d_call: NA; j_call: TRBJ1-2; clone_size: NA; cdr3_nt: TGCGCCAGCAGCCAAGATCAGGCAGACTATGGCTACACCTTC; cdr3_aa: CASSQDQADYGYTF
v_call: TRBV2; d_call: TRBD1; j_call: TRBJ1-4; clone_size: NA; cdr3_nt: TGTGCCAGCAGTAATTTCCGGACAGGCATTAATGAAAAACTGTTTTTT; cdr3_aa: CASSNFRTGINEKLFF
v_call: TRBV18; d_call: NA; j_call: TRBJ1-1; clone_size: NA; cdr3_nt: TGTGCCAGCTCAATACAGGGCTCGAACACTGAAGCTTTCTTT; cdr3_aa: CASSIQGSNTEAFF
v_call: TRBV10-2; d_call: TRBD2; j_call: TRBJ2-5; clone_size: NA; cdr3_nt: TGCGCCAGCAGTGTAACTAGCGGGGTGCAAGAGACCCAGTACTTC; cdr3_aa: CASSVTSGVQETQYF
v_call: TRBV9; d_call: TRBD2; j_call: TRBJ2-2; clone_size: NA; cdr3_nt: TGTGCCAGCAGCGTAGCGGGACTAGCCTTGAACACCGGGGAGCTGTTTTTT; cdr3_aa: CASSVAGLALNTGELFF
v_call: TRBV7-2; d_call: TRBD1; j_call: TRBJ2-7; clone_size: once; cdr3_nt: TGTGCCAGCAGCTCGGGACAGTCCCATCAATACTTC; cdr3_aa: CASSSGQSHQYF
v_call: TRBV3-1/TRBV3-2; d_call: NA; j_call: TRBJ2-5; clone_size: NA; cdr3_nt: TGTGCCAGCAGCCAAGTCAGGGAGACCCAGTACTTC; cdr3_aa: CASSQVRETQYF
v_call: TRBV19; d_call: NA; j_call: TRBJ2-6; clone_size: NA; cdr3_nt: TGTGCCAGGCCGTCGGGGACTGGGGCCAACGTCCTGACTTTC; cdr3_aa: CARPSGTGANVLTF
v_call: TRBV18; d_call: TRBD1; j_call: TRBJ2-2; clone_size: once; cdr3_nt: TGTGCCAGCTCACCACCGGACCGTAGGACAGGGAGGACCGGGGAGCTGTTTTTT; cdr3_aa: CASSPPDRRTGRTGELFF
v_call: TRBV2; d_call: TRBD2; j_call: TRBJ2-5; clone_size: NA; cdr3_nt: TGTGCCAGCAGCGCCACCCTTTCCGGTGGGGGGGCCCAGTACTTC; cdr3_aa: CASSATLSGGGAQYF
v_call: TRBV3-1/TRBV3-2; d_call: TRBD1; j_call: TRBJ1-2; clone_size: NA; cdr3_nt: TGTGCCAGCAGCCCATCGGAGGACAGGGGAATCTATGGCTACACCTTC; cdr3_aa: CASSPSEDRGIYGYTF
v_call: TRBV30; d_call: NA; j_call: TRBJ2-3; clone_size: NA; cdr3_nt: TGTGCCTGGAGTGTACTGCGGCGCACAGATACGCAGTATTTT; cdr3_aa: CAWSVLRRTDTQYF
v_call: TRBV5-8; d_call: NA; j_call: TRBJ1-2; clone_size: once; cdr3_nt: TGTGCCAGCAGCTTGCTCAGGGGAGACTATGGCTACACCTTC; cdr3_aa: CASSLLRGDYGYTF
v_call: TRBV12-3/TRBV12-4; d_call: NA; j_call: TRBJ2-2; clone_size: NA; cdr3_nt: TGTGCCAGCAGAGCATTCACCGGGGAGCTGTTTTTT; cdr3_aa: CASRAFTGELFF
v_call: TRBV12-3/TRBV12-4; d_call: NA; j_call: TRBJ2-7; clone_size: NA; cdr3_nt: TGTGCCAGCAGTTACAGGGTACACGAGCAGTACTTC; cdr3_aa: CASSYRVHEQYF
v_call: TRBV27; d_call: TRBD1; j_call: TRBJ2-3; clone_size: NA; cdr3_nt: TGTGCCAGCAGCGACAGGGGCCCGGTCACAGATACGCAGTATTTT; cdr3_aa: CASSDRGPVTDTQYF
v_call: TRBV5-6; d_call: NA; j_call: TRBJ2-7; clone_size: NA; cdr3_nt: TGTGCCAGCAGCTTGGCGATGACACCGAGCCCCTACGAGCAGTACTTC; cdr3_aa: CASSLAMTPSPYEQYF
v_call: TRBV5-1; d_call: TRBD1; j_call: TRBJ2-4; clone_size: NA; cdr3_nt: TGCGCCAGCAGCGGACAGGGTTTCGACATTCAGTACTTC; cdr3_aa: CASSGQGFDIQYF
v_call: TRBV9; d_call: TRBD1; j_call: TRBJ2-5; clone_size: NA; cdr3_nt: TGTGCCAGCAGCCCCAAGCCGCCGGGACAGCCTCAAGAGACCCAGTACTTC; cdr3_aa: CASSPKPPGQPQETQYF
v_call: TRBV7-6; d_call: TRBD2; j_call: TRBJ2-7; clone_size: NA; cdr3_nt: TGTGCCAGCAGCCTCGGGACTAGCGGGACCTACGAGCAGTACTTC; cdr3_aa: CASSLGTSGTYEQYF
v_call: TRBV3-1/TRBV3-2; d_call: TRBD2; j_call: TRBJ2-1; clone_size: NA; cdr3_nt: TGTGCCAGCAGAAGAGTAGCGGGAAGCAATGAGCAGTTCTTC; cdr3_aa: CASRRVAGSNEQFF
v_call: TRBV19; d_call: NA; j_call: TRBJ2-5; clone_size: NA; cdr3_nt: TGTGCCAGTAGTACGCAGCTGACTATTTACCAAGAGACCCAGTACTTC; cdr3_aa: CASSTQLTIYQETQYF
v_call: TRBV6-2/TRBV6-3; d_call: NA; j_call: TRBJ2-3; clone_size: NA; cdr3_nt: TGTGCCAGCAGTTATACGGGGATGAGCACAGATACGCAGTATTTT; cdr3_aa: CASSYTGMSTDTQYF
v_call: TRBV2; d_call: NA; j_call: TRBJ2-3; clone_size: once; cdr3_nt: TGTGCCAGCAGTGAGGAGGGGGCAACAGATACGCAGTATTTT; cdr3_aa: CASSEEGATDTQYF
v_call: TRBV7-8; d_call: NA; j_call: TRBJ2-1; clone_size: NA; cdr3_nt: TGTGCCAGCAGCACCCTAACCAACTCCTACAATGAGCAGTTCTTC; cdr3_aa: CASSTLTNSYNEQFF
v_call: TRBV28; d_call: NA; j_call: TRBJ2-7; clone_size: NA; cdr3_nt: TGTGCCAGCAGTTCGTTTAGGGCAGGGGACCACGAGCAGTACTTC; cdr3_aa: CASSSFRAGDHEQYF
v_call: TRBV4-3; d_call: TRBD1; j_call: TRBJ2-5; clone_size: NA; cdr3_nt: TGCGCCAGCAGCCAAGTACGAGGACAGGGATGGACCCAGTACTTC; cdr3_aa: CASSQVRGQGWTQYF
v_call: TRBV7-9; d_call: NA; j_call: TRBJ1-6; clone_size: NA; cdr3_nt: TGTGCCAGCAGCTTAGGAGAACTAAATTCACCCCTCCACTTT; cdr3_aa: CASSLGELNSPLHF
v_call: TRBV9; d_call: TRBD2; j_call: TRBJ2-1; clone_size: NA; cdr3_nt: TGTGCCAGCAGCGCGACTAGCGGGAGGTACAATGAGCAGTTCTTC; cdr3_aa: CASSATSGRYNEQFF
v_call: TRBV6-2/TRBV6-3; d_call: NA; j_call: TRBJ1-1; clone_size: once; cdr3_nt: TGTGCCAGCAGTACCCCCTTAACAGTTGAAGCTTTCTTT; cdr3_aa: CASSTPLTVEAFF
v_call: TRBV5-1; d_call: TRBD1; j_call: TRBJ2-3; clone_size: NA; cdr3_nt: TGCGCCAGCAGCTTGTTTGGGACAGGGAAAGATACGCAGTATTTT; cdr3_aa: CASSLFGTGKDTQYF
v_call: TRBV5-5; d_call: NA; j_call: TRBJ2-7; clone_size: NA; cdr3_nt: TGTGCCAGCAGCTTGGGAGGCCAGACCTACGAGCAGTACTTC; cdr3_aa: CASSLGGQTYEQYF
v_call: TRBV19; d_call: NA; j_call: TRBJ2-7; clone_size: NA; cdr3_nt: TGTGCCAGTAGTATCGGCGGCGGGGCCCCCTACGAGCAGTACTTC; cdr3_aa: CASSIGGGAPYEQYF
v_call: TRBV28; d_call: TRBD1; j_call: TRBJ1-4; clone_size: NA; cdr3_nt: TGTGCCAGCAACATAAAGACAGGGCCTAATGAAAAACTGTTTTTT; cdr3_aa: CASNIKTGPNEKLFF
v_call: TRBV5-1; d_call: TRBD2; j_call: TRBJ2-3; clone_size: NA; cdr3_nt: TGCGCCAGCAGCTTGGGGGGGACTAGCGGGGCGGATACGCAGTATTTT; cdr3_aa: CASSLGGTSGADTQYF
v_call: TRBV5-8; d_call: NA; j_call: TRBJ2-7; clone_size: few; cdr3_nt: TGTGCCAGCAGCTTGCACAGGGTAAACGCCTACGAGCAGTACTTC; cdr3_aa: CASSLHRVNAYEQYF
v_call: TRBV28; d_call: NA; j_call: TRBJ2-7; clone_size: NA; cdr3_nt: TGTGCCAGCAGTTTATCTTCCTACGAGCAGTACTTC; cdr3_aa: CASSLSSYEQYF
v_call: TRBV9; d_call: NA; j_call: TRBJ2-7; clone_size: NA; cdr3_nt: TGTGCCAGCAGCCCCCGGGTACGGCAGTACTTC; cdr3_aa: CASSPRVRQYF
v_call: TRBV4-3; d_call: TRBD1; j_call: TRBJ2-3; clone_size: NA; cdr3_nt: TGCGCCAGCAGCCAAGAAGGGACAGTGACAGATACGCAGTATTTT; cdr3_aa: CASSQEGTVTDTQYF
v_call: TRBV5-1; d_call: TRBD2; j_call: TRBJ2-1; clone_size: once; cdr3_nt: TGCGCCAGCAGCTCCTCTACCGGGACTAGTCTCAATGAGCAGTTCTTC; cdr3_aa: CASSSSTGTSLNEQFF
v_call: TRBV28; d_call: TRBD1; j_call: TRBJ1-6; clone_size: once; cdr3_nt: TGTGCCAGCAGTTTATTATCGGACAGGAGTTCACCCCTCCACTTT; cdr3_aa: CASSLLSDRSSPLHF
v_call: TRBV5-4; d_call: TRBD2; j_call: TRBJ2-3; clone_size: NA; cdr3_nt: TGTGCCAGCAGCTTGAAGCGGGAGAGTACAGATACGCAGTATTTT; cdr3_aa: CASSLKRESTDTQYF
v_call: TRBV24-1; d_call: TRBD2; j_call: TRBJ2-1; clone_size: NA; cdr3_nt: TGTGCCACCAGTGATTTGGGGACTAGCGGGAGGAATGAGCAGTTCTTC; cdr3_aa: CATSDLGTSGRNEQFF
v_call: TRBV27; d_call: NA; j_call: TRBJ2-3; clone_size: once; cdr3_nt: TGTGCCAGCAGTTTGTTGCGGAACACAGATACGCAGTATTTT; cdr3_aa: CASSLLRNTDTQYF
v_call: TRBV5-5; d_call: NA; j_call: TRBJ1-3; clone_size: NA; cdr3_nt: TGTGCCAGCAGCTCAGGATCGACAGTAGCATTATATTTT; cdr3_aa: CASSSGSTVALYF